This T cell receptor beta chain originates from a study of the immune and genomic landscape of osteosarcoma. Study-level findings and limits: A few cases had a single hyperexpanded clone dominating the repertoire, all with fewer than 100 T-cell clonotypes.

On this clone: Its specificity is unknown.

The CDR3 covers 18 residues. J gave up 7 bases and V 1 base, and 14 bases lay outside the gene matches. Germline V lookup: CDR1 SGHTA, CDR2 FQGTGA. The repertoire was sequenced with immunoSEQ multiplex PCR; TCRdb's copy has only in-frame clones and lacks some. The sample has 350 to 450 clones, under 85% seen once; the top ten hold under 10%. This TCR came from a young woman with osteosarcoma. The specimen was tumor tissue from a local recurrence in the humerus. The chain joins TRBV7-3 to TRBJ1-4; 8 positions agree with TRBD1. The CDR3 DNA is TGTGCCAGCAGCTTAAAAGGTCACAGCAGGGGGCATTTTGAAAAACTGTTTTTT. It yields the protein CASSLKGHSRGHFEKLFF.